This T cell receptor (beta chain) was captured in a study of metastatic and nonmetastatic thyroid tumors. The overall study: Repertoire comparisons spanned blood and tumor or nodule tissue from malignant and benign thyroid patients. Findings and limits, study-wide: Benign nodules reportedly had significantly lower TCR beta diversity than malignant thyroid tumors in blood and tumor.

V dropped 4 bases and J dropped 2 bases, with 19 bases sitting between them. CDR1 and CDR2 from the germline V gene are SGHTS and YDEGEE. This CDR3 region has 16 residues. Ahead of thyroid surgery, no patient had received treatment of any kind. Comments on this clone: Antigen: not known. This sample also contains other DNA sequences that code for the same CDR3.

In the study's own analysis: To classify distant metastasis in papillary thyroid cancer, a model was built from CDR3 differences across clinicopathological groups. TCRdb reanalyzed the PCR reads with MiXCR. It is TCRdb's table, rather than the study itself, that gives the V and J calls and clone size. In the table there are some 18,000 clones, 34% of which are singletons. The chain recombines TRBV5-8 with TRBJ2-7, with unresolved D. This TCR came from a male donor with papillary thyroid cancer or a benign thyroid nodule (not recorded which). Some clones in this sample may be carry-over from other donors' samples. Sequenced input: tumor tissue. The CDR3 protein is CASSPGPETVTYEQYF. CDR3 DNA: TGTGCCAGCAGCCCAGGCCCCGAGACTGTCACCTACGAGCAGTACTTC.